This paragraph reports one T cell receptor beta chain. The data derive from a study of control samples from healthy donors and cancer patients. Assay: immunoSEQ multiplex PCR; the TCRdb copy retains only in-frame clones and omits some. The data show around 84,000 clones, 84% seen once. Trimming took 10 bases from V and 7 from J, leaving 13 bases between them. The CDR3 extends over 12 amino acids. Germline assignment: CDR1 MGHDK and CDR2 SYGVNS. The clonotype comes from a man between 60 and 70 years old with head and neck cancer. Sequencing input: PBMCs. The chain uses TRBV25-1 and TRBJ2-2, with D possibly matching TRBD2 (5 bases). The CDR3 DNA sequence: TGTGCCACTTACCAGAGGGTCGGGGAGCTGTTTTTT. It is translated as CATYQRVGELFF.